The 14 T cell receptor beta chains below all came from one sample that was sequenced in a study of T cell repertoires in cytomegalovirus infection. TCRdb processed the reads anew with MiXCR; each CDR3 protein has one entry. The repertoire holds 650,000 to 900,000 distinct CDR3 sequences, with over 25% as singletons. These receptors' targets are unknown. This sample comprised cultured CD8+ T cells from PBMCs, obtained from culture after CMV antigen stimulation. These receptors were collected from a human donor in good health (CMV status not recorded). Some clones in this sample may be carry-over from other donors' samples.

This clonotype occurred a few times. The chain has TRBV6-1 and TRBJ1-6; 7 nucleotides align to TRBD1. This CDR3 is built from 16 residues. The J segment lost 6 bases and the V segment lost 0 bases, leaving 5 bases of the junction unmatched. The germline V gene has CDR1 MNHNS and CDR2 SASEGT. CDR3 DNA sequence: TGTGCCAGCAGTGAAGCGTCAGGGGGAGGTAATTCACCCCTCCACTTT. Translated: CASSEASGGGNSPLHF.

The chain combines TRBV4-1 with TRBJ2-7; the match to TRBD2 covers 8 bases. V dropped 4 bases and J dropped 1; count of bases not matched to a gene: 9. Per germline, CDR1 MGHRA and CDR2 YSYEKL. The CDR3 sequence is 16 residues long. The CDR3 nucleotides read TGCGCCAGCAGCCCCCTGAGCGGGGGCCTTTCCTACGAGCAGTACTTC. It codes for CASSPLSGGLSYEQYF.

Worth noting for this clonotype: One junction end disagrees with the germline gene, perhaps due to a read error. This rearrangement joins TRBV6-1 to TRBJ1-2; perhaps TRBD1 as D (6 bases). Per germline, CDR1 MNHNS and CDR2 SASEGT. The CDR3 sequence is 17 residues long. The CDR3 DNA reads TGTGCCAGCAGTGGATACAGGGAATACCCGCTTAACTGTGGCTACACCTTC. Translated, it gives CASSGYREYPLNCGYTF.

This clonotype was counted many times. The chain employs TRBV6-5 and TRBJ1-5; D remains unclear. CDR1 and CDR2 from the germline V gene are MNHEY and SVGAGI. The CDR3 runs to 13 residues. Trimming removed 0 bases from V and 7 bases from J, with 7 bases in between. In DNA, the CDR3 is TGTGCCAGCAGTTACTCGTGGGGACAGCCCCAGCATTTT. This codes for CASSYSWGQPQHF.

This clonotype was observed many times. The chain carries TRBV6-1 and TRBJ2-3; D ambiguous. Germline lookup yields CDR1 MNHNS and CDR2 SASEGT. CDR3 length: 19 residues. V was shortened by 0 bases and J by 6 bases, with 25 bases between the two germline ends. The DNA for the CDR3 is TGTGCCAGCAGTGAAGCTTCCGGGTTTCTGCCCCAATCGTCCGATACGCAGTATTTT. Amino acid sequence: CASSEASGFLPQSSDTQYF.

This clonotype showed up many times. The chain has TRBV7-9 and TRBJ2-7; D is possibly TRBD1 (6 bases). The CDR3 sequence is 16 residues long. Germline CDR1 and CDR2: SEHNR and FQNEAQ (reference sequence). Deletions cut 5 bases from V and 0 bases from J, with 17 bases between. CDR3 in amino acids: CASSRGGGQPSYEQYF. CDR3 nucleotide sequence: TGTGCCAGCAGCCGGGGTGGTGGACAGCCCTCCTACGAGCAGTACTTC.

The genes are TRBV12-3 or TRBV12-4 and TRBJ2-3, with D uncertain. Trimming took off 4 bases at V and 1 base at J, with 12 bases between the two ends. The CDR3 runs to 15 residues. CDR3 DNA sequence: TGTGCCAGCAGTTGCCCGGCGGTTGGCACAGATACGCAGTATTTT. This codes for CASSCPAVGTDTQYF.

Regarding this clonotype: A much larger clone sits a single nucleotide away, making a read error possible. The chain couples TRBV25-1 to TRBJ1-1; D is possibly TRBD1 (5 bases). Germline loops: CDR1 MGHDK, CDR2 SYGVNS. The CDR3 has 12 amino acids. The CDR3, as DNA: TGTGCCAACAGTGATTTCGGGGGTGAAGCTTTCTTT. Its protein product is CANSDFGGEAFF.

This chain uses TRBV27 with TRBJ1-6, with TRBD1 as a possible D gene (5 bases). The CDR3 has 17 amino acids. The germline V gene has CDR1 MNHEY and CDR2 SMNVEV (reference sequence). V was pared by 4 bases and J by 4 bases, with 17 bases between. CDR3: CASSSSRRGAYNSPLHF. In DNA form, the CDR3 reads TGTGCCAGCAGTTCCTCCCGGAGGGGCGCTTATAATTCACCCCTCCACTTT.

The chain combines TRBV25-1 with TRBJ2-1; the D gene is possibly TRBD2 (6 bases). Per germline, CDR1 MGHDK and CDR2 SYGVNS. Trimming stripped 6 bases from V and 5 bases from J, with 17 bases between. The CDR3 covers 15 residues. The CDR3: CASSPGLASDNEQFF. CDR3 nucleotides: TGTGCCAGCAGCCCGGGTCTAGCGAGCGACAATGAGCAGTTCTTC. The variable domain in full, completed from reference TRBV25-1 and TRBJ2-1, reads EADIYQTPRYLVIGTGKKITLECSQTMGHDKMYWYQQDPGMELHLIHYSYGVNSTEKGDLSSESTVSRIRTEHFPLTLESARPSHTSQYLCASSPGLASDNEQFFGPGTRLTVL.

CDR3 DNA sequence: TGTGCCAGCAGCGTACGGGACCTCAGGAGCACAGATACGCAGTATTTT. Amino acid sequence: CASSVRDLRSTDTQYF. This chain links TRBV9 with TRBJ2-3; D assignment may be TRBD1 or TRBD2 (5 bases each). CDR3 length equals 16 residues. In germline, CDR1 is SGDLS, CDR2 YYNGEE. Trimming shortened V by 1 base and J by 0 bases, and 12 bases separated the two germline ends.

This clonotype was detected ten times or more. The CDR3 sequence: CASSLEAAGELFF. The CDR3 DNA follows: TGTGCCAGCAGCTTAGAAGCCGCCGGGGAGCTGTTTTTT. The chain links TRBV7-8 to TRBJ2-2; no firm D call. V was cut by 1 base and J by 6 bases, with 6 bases left in between. The germline V gene has CDR1 SGHVS and CDR2 FQNEAQ. This CDR3 comprises 13 residues.

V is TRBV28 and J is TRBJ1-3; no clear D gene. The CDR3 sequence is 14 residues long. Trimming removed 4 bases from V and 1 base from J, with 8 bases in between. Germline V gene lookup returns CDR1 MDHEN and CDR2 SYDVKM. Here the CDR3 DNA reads TGTGCCAGCAGTTGGGCAATTTCTGGAAACACCATATATTTT. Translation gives CASSWAISGNTIYF.

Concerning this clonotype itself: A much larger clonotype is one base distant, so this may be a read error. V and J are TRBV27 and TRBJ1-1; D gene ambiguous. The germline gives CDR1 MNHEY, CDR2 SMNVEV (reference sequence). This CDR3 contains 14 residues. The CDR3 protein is CANSLMQFNTEAFF. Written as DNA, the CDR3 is TGTGCCAACAGTTTAATGCAGTTTAACACTGAAGCTTTCTTT.